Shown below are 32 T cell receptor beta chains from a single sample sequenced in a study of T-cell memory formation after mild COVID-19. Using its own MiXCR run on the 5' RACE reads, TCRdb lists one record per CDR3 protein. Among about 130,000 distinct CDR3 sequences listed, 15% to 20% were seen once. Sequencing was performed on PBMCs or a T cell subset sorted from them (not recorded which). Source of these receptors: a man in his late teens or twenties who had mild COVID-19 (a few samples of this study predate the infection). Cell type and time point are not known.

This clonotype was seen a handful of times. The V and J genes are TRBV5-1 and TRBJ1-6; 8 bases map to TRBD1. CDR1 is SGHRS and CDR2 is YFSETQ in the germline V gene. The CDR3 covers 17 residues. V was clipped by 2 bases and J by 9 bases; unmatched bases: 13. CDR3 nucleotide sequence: TGCGCCAGCAGCTTTCAGGGGGGACAGGCTCCGGGTTCACCCCTCCACTTT. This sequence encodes CASSFQGGQAPGSPLHF. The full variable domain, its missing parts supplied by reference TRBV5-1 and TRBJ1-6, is KAGVTQTPRYLIKTRGQQVTLSCSPISGHRSVSWYQQTPGQGLQFLFEYFSETQRNKGNFPGRFSGRQFSNSRSEMNVSTLELGDSALYLCASSFQGGQAPGSPLHFGNGTRLTVT.

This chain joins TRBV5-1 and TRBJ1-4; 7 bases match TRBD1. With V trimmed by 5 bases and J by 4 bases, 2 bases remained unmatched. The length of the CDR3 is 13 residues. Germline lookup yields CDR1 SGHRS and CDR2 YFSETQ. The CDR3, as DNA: TGCGCCAGCAGACGGGACAGTAATGAAAAACTGTTTTTT. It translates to CASRRDSNEKLFF. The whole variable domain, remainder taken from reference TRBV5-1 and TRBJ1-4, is KAGVTQTPRYLIKTRGQQVTLSCSPISGHRSVSWYQQTPGQGLQFLFEYFSETQRNKGNFPGRFSGRQFSNSRSEMNVSTLELGDSALYLCASRRDSNEKLFFGSGTQLSVL.

This CDR3 is CSGATTGRLQETQYF. CDR3 DNA sequence: TGCAGTGGGGCCACAACAGGAAGGTTACAAGAGACCCAGTACTTC. This chain uses TRBV20-1 with TRBJ2-5, with D possibly being TRBD1 (5 bases). The CDR3 is 15 residues long. Trimming pared 7 bases from V and 2 bases from J, leaving 20 bases between. CDR1 DFQATT and CDR2 SNEGSKA come from the germline V gene (reference sequence).

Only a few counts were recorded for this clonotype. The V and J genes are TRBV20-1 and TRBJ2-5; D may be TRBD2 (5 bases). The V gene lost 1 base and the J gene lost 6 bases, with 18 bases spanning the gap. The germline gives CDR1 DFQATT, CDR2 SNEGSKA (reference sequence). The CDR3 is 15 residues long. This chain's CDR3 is CSARVGSDLRQTQYF. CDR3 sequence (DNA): TGCAGTGCTAGAGTTGGTAGCGACCTCCGGCAGACCCAGTACTTC.

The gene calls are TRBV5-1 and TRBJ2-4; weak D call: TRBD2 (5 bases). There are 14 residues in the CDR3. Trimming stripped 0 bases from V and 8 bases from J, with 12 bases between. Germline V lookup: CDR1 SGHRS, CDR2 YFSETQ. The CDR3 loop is CASSLGENGDIQYF. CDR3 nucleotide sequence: TGCGCCAGCAGCTTGGGGGAGAACGGGGACATTCAGTACTTC.

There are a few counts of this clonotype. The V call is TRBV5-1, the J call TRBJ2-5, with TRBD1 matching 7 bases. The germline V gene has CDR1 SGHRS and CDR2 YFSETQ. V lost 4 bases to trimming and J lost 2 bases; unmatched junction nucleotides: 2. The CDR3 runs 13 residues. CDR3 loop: CASSKTGQETQYF. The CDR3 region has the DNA TGCGCCAGCAGCAAGACAGGGCAAGAGACCCAGTACTTC.

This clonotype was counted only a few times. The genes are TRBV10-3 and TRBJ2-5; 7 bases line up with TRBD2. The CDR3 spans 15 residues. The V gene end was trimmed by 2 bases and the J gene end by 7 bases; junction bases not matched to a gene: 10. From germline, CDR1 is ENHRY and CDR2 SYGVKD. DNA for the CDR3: TGTGCCATCAGTGAGAGGGAGGGACCTGGTGGGACCCAGTACTTC. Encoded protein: CAISEREGPGGTQYF.

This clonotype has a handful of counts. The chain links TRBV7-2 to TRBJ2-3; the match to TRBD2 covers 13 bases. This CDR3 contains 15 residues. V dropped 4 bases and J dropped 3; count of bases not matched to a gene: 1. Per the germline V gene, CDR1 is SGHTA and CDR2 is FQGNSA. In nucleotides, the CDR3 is TGTGCCAGCAGCTGGGGACTAGCGGGGACAGATACGCAGTATTTT. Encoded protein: CASSWGLAGTDTQYF.

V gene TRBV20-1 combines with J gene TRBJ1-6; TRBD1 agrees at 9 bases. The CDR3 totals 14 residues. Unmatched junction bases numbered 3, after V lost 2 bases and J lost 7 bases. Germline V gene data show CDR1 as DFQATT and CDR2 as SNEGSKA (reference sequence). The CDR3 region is CSARRTGDNSPLHF. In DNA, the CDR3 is TGCAGTGCTAGACGGACAGGGGACAATTCACCCCTCCACTTT.

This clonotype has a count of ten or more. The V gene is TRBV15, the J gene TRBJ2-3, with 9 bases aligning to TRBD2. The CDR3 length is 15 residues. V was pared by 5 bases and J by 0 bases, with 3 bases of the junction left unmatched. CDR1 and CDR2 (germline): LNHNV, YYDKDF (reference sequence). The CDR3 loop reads CATSGGLASTDTQYF. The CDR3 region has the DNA TGTGCCACCAGCGGAGGACTAGCGAGCACAGATACGCAGTATTTT.

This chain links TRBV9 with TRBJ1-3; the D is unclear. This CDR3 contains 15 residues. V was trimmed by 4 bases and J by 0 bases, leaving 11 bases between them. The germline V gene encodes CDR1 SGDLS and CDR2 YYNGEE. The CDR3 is CASSPTPDSGNTIYF. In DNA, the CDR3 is TGTGCCAGCAGCCCTACCCCAGACTCTGGAAACACCATATATTTT.

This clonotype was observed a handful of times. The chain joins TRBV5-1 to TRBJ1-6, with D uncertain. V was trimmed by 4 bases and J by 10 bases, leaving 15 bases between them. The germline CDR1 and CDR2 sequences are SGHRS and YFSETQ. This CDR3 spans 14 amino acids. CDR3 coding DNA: TGCGCCAGCAGCCCCGAACCGACGGGGTCACCCCTCCACTTT. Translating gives CASSPEPTGSPLHF.

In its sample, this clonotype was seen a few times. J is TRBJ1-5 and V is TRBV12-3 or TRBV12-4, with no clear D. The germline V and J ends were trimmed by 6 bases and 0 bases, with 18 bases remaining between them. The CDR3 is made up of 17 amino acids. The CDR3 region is CASSILAGGHSNQPQHF. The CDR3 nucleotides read TGTGCCAGCAGCATTCTGGCTGGTGGTCATAGCAATCAGCCCCAGCATTTT.

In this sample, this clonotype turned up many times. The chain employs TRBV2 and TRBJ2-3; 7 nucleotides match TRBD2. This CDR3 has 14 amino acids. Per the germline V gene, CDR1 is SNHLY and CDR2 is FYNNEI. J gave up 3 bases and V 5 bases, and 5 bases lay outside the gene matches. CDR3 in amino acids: CASSWRTRTDTQYF. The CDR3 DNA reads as TGTGCCAGCAGTTGGCGGACTAGAACAGATACGCAGTATTTT.

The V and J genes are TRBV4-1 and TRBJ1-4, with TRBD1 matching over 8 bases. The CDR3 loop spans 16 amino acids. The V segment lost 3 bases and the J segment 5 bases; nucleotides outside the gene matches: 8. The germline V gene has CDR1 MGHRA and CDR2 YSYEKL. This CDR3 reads CASSHASGGLNEKLFF. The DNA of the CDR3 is TGCGCCAGCAGCCATGCATCAGGGGGCTTAAATGAAAAACTGTTTTTT.

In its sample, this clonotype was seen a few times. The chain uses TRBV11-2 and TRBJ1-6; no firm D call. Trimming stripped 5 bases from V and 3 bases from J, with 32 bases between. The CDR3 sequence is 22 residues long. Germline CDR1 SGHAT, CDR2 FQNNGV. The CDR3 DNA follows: TGTGCCAGCAGCACATTAGGGCGACCCAGGAGGACTAGAGTCTACTATAATTCACCCCTCCACTTT. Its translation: CASSTLGRPRRTRVYYNSPLHF.

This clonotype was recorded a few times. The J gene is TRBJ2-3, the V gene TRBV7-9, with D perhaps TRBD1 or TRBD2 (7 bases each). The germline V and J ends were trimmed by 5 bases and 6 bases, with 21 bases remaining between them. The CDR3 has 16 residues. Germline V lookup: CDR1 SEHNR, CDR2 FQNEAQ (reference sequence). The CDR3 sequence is CASSPLATGRGDTQYF. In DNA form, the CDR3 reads TGTGCCAGCAGCCCCCTGGCGACAGGGAGGGGGGATACGCAGTATTTT.

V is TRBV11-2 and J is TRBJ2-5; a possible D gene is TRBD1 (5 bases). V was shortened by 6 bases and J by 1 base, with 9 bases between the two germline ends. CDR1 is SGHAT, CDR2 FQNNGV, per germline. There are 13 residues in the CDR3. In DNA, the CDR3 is TGTGCCAGCAGTGAACAGGTCCAAGAGACCCAGTACTTC. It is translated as CASSEQVQETQYF.

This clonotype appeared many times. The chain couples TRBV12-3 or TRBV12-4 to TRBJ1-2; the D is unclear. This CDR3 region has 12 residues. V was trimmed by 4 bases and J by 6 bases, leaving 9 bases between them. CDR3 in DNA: TGTGCCAGCAGTTCGACCTGGAATGGCTACACCTTC. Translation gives CASSSTWNGYTF.

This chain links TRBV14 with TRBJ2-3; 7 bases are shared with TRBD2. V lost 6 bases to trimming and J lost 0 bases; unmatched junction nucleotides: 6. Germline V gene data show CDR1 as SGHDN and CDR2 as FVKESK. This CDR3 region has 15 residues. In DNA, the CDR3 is TGTGCCAGCAGTCAACAGCGGGGTAGCACAGATACGCAGTATTTT. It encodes CASSQQRGSTDTQYF.

CDR3 nucleotides: TGTGCCAGCAGTGAAGTGACACCGAACAGGGTTAATGGGGCCAACGTCCTGACTTTC. It is translated as CASSEVTPNRVNGANVLTF. The genes are TRBV6-1 and TRBJ2-6, with a possible D match to TRBD1 (6 bases). Germline lookup yields CDR1 MNHNS and CDR2 SASEGT. The V and J ends lost 1 base and 3 bases respectively, with 19 bases between them. CDR3 length equals 19 residues.

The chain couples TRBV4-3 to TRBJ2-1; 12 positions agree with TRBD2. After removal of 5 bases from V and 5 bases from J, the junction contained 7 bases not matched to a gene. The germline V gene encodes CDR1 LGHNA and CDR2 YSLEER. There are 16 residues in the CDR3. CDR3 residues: CASSNLAGGSNNEQFF. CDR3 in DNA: TGCGCCAGCAGCAATCTAGCGGGGGGGAGCAACAATGAGCAGTTCTTC.

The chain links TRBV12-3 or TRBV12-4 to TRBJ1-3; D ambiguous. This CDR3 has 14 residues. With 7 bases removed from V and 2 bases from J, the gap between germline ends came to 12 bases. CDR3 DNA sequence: TGTGCCAGCATCCACTCTGGGGCTGGAAACACCATATATTTT. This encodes CASIHSGAGNTIYF.

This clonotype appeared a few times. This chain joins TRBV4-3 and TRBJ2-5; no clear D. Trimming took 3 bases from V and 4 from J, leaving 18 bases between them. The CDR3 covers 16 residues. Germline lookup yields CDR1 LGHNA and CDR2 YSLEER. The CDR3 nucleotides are TGCGCCAGCAGCCACGCAAGAACGGGTACACGAGAGACCCAGTACTTC. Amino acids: CASSHARTGTRETQYF.

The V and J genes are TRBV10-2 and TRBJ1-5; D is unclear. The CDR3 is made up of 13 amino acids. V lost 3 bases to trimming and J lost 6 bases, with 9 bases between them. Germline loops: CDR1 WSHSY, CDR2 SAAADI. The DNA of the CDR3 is TGCGCCAGCAGTGACACCTTTAGTCAGCCCCAGCATTTT. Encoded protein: CASSDTFSQPQHF.

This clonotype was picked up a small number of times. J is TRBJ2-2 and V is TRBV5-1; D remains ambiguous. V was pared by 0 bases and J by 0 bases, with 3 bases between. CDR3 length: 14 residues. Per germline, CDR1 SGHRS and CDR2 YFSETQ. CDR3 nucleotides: TGCGCCAGCAGCTTGGTGACGAACACCGGGGAGCTGTTTTTT. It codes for CASSLVTNTGELFF.

CDR3 DNA: TGTGCCAGCAGCGCTTCGCCGAACACTGAAGCTTTCTTT. The encoded protein is CASSASPNTEAFF. V is TRBV11-2 and J is TRBJ1-1; no firm D call. V lost 5 bases and J lost 1, with 8 bases in between. The CDR3 is 13 amino acids. The germline CDR1 and CDR2 sequences are SGHAT and FQNNGV.

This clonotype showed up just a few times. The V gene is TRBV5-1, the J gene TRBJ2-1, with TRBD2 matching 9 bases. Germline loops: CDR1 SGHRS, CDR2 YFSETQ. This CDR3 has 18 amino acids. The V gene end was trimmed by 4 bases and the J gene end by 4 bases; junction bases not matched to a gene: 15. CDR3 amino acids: CASSLLTRTLAGYNEQFF. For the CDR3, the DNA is TGCGCCAGCAGCCTGCTTACAAGGACCCTAGCGGGGTACAATGAGCAGTTCTTC.

The CDR3 DNA is TGTGCCAGCAGTAAGGACAGCTCCGGGGGCGGCTACACCTTC. Its protein product is CASSKDSSGGGYTF. This sequence joins TRBV6-4 and TRBJ1-2; D possibly corresponds to TRBD1 (6 bases). Germline V gene data show CDR1 as MRHNA and CDR2 as SNTAGT. This CDR3 has 14 amino acids. The V end lost 5 bases, the J end lost 8 bases, and 18 bases lay between the germline ends.

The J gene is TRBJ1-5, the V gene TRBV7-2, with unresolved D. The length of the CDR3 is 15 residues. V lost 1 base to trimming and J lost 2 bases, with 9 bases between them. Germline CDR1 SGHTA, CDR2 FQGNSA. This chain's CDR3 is CASSLDVGRNQPQHF. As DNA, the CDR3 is TGTGCCAGCAGCTTAGATGTGGGTCGCAATCAGCCCCAGCATTTT.

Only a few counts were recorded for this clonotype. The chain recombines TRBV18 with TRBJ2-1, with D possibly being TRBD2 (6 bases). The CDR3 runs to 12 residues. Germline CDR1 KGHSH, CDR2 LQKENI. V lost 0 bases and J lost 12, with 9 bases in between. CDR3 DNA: TGTGCCAGCTCACCACCAGCCGGGGGGCAGTTCTTC. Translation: CASSPPAGGQFF.

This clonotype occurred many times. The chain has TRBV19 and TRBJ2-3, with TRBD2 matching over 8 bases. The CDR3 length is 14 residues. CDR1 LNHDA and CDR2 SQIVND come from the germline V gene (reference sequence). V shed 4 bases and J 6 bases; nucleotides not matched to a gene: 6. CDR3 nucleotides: TGTGCCAGTAGTAGCGGGGGGCCGACGGATACGCAGTATTTT. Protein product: CASSSGGPTDTQYF. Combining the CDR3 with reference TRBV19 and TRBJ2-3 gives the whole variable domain DGGITQSPKYLFRKEGQNVTLSCEQNLNHDAMYWYRQDPGQGLRLIYYSQIVNDFQKGDIAEGYSVSREKKESFPLTVTSAQKNPTAFYLCASSSGGPTDTQYFGPGTRLTVL.